Listed here are 27 T cell receptor beta chains from one sample, sequenced in a study of cytomegalovirus exposure and HLA in healthy donors. 60 Vbeta and 13 Jbeta primers were used in PCR. Produced via immunoSEQ multiplex PCR; TCRdb's table is partial and in-frame only. This table holds approximately 170,000 clones, around three quarters found once. Material for sequencing was PBMCs. These receptors came from a woman in her fifties or sixties in good health and CMV-seronegative.

V is TRBV7-7 and J is TRBJ2-7; 8 bases match TRBD2. Trimming cost V 5 bases and J 1 base; bases outside gene matches: 7. This CDR3 region has 15 residues. Germline-derived CDR1 and CDR2 are SSHAT and FNYEAQ (reference sequence). In DNA form, the CDR3 reads TGTGCCAGCAGCCCAGGGCGGGGGGATTCCTACGAGCAGTACTTC. Translated: CASSPGRGDSYEQYF. The full variable domain, its missing parts supplied by reference TRBV7-7 and TRBJ2-7, is GAGVSQSPRYKVTKRGQDVTLRCDPISSHATLYWYQQALGQGPEFLTYFNYEAQPDKSGLPSDRFSAERPEGSISTLTIQRTEQRDSAMYRCASSPGRGDSYEQYFGPGTRLTVT.

This clone appeared a few times. The chain recombines TRBV4-3 with TRBJ1-4; D ambiguous. The CDR3 is made up of 15 amino acids. CDR1 and CDR2 (germline): LGHNA, YSLEER. Trimming pared 3 bases from V and 3 bases from J, leaving 11 bases between. The CDR3 DNA reads as TGCGCCAGCAGCCAGGAGGGATATCCTAATGAAAAACTGTTTTTT. Its protein product is CASSQEGYPNEKLFF.

The chain carries TRBV7-9 and TRBJ2-1; 9 nucleotides match TRBD2. CDR1 and CDR2 (germline): SEHNR, FQNEAQ (reference sequence). J was trimmed by 0 bases and V by 5 bases; bases with no gene match: 8. The CDR3 totals 17 residues. The CDR3 DNA is TGTGCCAGCAGCGAAAGGAGCGGGAGGTTCTCCTACAATGAGCAGTTCTTC. Translated, it gives CASSERSGRFSYNEQFF.

The genes are TRBV2 and TRBJ2-5, with 7 positions matching TRBD1. CDR1 and CDR2 from the germline V gene are SNHLY and FYNNEI. CDR3 length equals 12 residues. J was trimmed by 11 bases and V by 5 bases; bases with no gene match: 8. This CDR3 is CASSLQGWEQYF. The CDR3 region has the DNA TGTGCCAGCAGTTTACAGGGGTGGGAGCAGTACTTC.

The chain couples TRBV10-3 to TRBJ2-2, with TRBD2 identical over 8 bases. The CDR3 covers 14 residues. J lost 1 base, V lost 8 bases, and 3 bases had no gene match. CDR1 and CDR2 (germline): ENHRY, SYGVKD. The CDR3 spells CAIEAGENTGELFF. The DNA of the CDR3 is TGTGCCATCGAAGCGGGGGAGAACACCGGGGAGCTGTTTTTT.

This chain connects TRBV19 to TRBJ1-2; TRBD1 matches 9 bases. Germline V CDR1 and CDR2: LNHDA, SQIVND (reference sequence). V was clipped by 10 bases and J by 4 bases; unmatched bases: 4. The CDR3 length is 12 residues. CDR3 residues: CATTDRGYGYTF. The DNA of the CDR3 is TGTGCCACTACGGACAGGGGCTATGGCTACACCTTC. The whole variable domain, filled in from reference TRBV19 and TRBJ1-2, reads DGGITQSPKYLFRKEGQNVTLSCEQNLNHDAMYWYRQDPGQGLRLIYYSQIVNDFQKGDIAEGYSVSREKKESFPLTVTSAQKNPTAFYLCATTDRGYGYTFGSGTRLTVV.

V usage is TRBV27 and J usage is TRBJ1-5; 7 positions agree with TRBD1. With 5 bases clipped from V and 1 base from J, the junction kept 8 bases outside the gene matches. Germline lookup yields CDR1 MNHEY and CDR2 SMNVEV (reference sequence). The CDR3 sequence is 16 residues long. CDR3 residues: CASSPRQGTSNQPQHF. The CDR3 region has the DNA TGTGCCAGCAGTCCAAGACAGGGAACGAGCAATCAGCCCCAGCATTTT.

The genes are TRBV11-2 and TRBJ2-7; D unresolved. This CDR3 contains 14 residues. Deletions cut 5 bases from V and 0 bases from J, with 11 bases between. Germline V gives CDR1 SGHAT, CDR2 FQNNGV. The CDR3 sequence: CASSTPVNSYEQYF. The CDR3 bases are TGTGCCAGCAGCACCCCAGTTAACTCCTACGAGCAGTACTTC.

The rearrangement joins TRBV9 to TRBJ1-3, with 9 bases identical to TRBD1. Trimming cost V 0 bases and J 4 bases; bases outside gene matches: 2. The germline gives CDR1 SGDLS, CDR2 YYNGEE. The CDR3 covers 15 residues. The CDR3 DNA reads as TGTGCCAGCAGCGTAGGGACAGGGGTCGGAAACACCATATATTTT. Translation: CASSVGTGVGNTIYF.

The V call is TRBV2, the J call TRBJ1-5; D may be TRBD1 (6 bases). The CDR3 length is 14 residues. Trimming left V 4 bases short and J 3 bases short, with 10 bases between. Germline V CDR1 and CDR2: SNHLY, FYNNEI. The DNA for the CDR3 is TGTGCCAGCAGTGGGAACAGGGACAATCAGCCCCAGCATTTT. Encoded protein: CASSGNRDNQPQHF.

The chain recombines TRBV11-2 with TRBJ1-5; weak D call: TRBD1 (6 bases). CDR3 length: 16 amino acids. Germline lookup yields CDR1 SGHAT and CDR2 FQNNGV. The V end was cut by 5 bases, the J end by 2 bases, with 16 bases between. The CDR3 sequence: CASSPGGQGRNQPQHF. CDR3 DNA: TGTGCCAGCAGCCCCGGGGGGCAGGGGCGCAATCAGCCCCAGCATTTT.

The CDR3 nucleotides are TGTGCCATCAGTGAGTCTCAGGGGATCTGGGGCGAGCAGTACTTC. Translating gives CAISESQGIWGEQYF. The chain is built from TRBV10-3 and TRBJ2-7; D perhaps matches TRBD1 (6 bases). Germline loops: CDR1 ENHRY, CDR2 SYGVKD. The CDR3 is made up of 15 amino acids. V was cut by 0 bases and J by 6 bases, with 15 bases left in between.

The chain has TRBV28 and TRBJ1-6, with D uncertain. Germline CDR1 MDHEN, CDR2 SYDVKM. This CDR3 is built from 13 residues. Trimming shortened V by 8 bases and J by 3 bases, and 8 bases separated the two germline ends. The CDR3 region is CASGVSYNSPLHF. CDR3 nucleotide sequence: TGTGCCAGCGGAGTGAGCTATAATTCACCCCTCCACTTT.

The rearrangement uses TRBV11-3 and TRBJ1-3; D ambiguous. The CDR3 consists of 15 residues. Trimming took off 3 bases at V and 4 bases at J, with 13 bases between the two ends. The germline gives CDR1 SGHNT, CDR2 YENEEA. CDR3 region: CASSLRKTGGNTIYF. The CDR3 DNA follows: TGTGCCAGCAGCTTGAGGAAGACCGGAGGAAACACCATATATTTT.

The rearrangement uses TRBV6-4 and TRBJ2-5, with D perhaps TRBD2 (6 bases). V shed 4 bases and J shed 1 base, with 13 bases lying between them. CDR1 MRHNA and CDR2 SNTAGT come from the germline V gene. The length of the CDR3 is 15 residues. This CDR3 reads CASSVEAGTQETQYF. As DNA, the CDR3 is TGTGCCAGCAGTGTGGAAGCGGGTACCCAAGAGACCCAGTACTTC.

This sequence joins TRBV5-3 and TRBJ2-7; TRBD2 aligns across 10 bases. TRBV5-3 is an ORF for which the function is uncertain. J gave up 2 bases and V 3 bases, and 8 bases lay outside the gene matches. The CDR3 runs to 16 residues. The CDR3 bases are TGTGCCAGAAGCTGCTCCGGGACTAGCGACACCTACGAGCAGTACTTC. As protein: CARSCSGTSDTYEQYF.

In this sample, this clone turned up a few times. The chain combines TRBV28 with TRBJ1-5, with a possible D match to TRBD1 (5 bases). The germline gives CDR1 MDHEN, CDR2 SYDVKM. Trimming removed 2 bases at V and 0 bases at J, with 8 bases between. This CDR3 has 15 amino acids. The CDR3, as DNA: TGTGCCAGCAGTTTACGGGGGGTTAGCAATCAGCCCCAGCATTTT. This gives the protein CASSLRGVSNQPQHF.

The chain carries TRBV7-2 and TRBJ1-1; 9 nucleotides line up with TRBD1. J was trimmed by 5 bases and V by 3 bases; bases with no gene match: 4. This CDR3 has 14 residues. Looked up from germline, CDR1 is SGHTA and CDR2 is FQGNSA. CDR3 residues: CASSFKTGGTEAFF. The CDR3 DNA sequence: TGTGCCAGCAGCTTTAAGACAGGGGGGACTGAAGCTTTCTTT. The complete variable domain, with remaining parts taken from reference TRBV7-2 and TRBJ1-1, reads GAGVSQSPSNKVTEKGKDVELRCDPISGHTALYWYRQSLGQGLEFLIYFQGNSAPDKSGLPSDRFSAERTGGSVSTLTIQRTQQEDSAVYLCASSFKTGGTEAFFGQGTRLTVV.

J is TRBJ2-7 and V is TRBV10-3; 8 bases fit TRBD2. CDR3 size: 15 residues. V was clipped by 3 bases and J by 5 bases; unmatched bases: 9. CDR1 is ENHRY and CDR2 is SYGVKD in the germline V gene. The CDR3 DNA is TGTGCCATCAGTGAACGAGCGGGAGTCGTAGACGAGCAGTACTTC. Translation gives CAISERAGVVDEQYF.

The V and J genes are TRBV6-6 and TRBJ2-1; 8 bases are shared with TRBD2. With 2 bases clipped from V and 15 bases from J, the junction kept 15 bases outside the gene matches. Germline CDR1 reads MNHNY; CDR2 reads SVGAGI (reference sequence). This CDR3 has 15 residues. The CDR3 here is CASSYLGSGSLRSFF. The CDR3 DNA reads as TGTGCCAGCAGTTACCTTGGCAGCGGGAGTCTCCGCTCGTTCTTC.

This chain uses TRBV27 with TRBJ2-7, with 7 positions matching TRBD1. The CDR3 runs 15 residues. Germline CDR1 and CDR2: MNHEY and SMNVEV (reference sequence). Losses at the gene ends were 5 bases for V and 1 base for J; bases not matched to a gene: 8. In DNA, the CDR3 is TGTGCCAGCAGTGCCACGGGGACAGAATCCTACGAGCAGTACTTC. Residues: CASSATGTESYEQYF.

A single count supports this clone. The chain has TRBV28 and TRBJ1-1, with D unresolved. CDR1 is MDHEN, CDR2 SYDVKM, per germline. CDR3 length equals 15 residues. V was cut by 3 bases and J by 4 bases, with 15 bases left in between. DNA of the CDR3: TGTGCCAGCAGTTTCCAAGCGGGAGGGAGCACTGAAGCTTTCTTT. Translating gives CASSFQAGGSTEAFF.

The gene calls are TRBV19 and TRBJ2-5, with 8 nucleotides matching TRBD1. Germline V gene lookup returns CDR1 LNHDA and CDR2 SQIVND (reference sequence). Germline trimming cut 6 bases from V and 3 bases from J; bases unmatched to any gene: 12. The CDR3 is 16 amino acids. In nucleotides, the CDR3 is TGTGCCAGTAGCCAAGGACAGGGAATAGGGGAAGAGACCCAGTACTTC. It encodes CASSQGQGIGEETQYF. Full variable domain (outside the CDR3, taken from reference TRBV19 and TRBJ2-5): DGGITQSPKYLFRKEGQNVTLSCEQNLNHDAMYWYRQDPGQGLRLIYYSQIVNDFQKGDIAEGYSVSREKKESFPLTVTSAQKNPTAFYLCASSQGQGIGEETQYFGPGTRLLVL.

The rearrangement links TRBV11-2 to TRBJ1-2; D is perhaps TRBD1 (5 bases). CDR1 and CDR2 (germline): SGHAT, FQNNGV. This CDR3 region has 13 residues. V lost 4 bases and J lost 10, with 16 bases in between. CDR3 DNA sequence: TGTGCCAGCAGCTACCCTGGGAGGGGCCACTACACCTTC. Its translation: CASSYPGRGHYTF.

The chain is built from TRBV9 and TRBJ1-2; 8 bases are shared with TRBD1. The ends lost 0 bases at V and 5 bases at J; junction bases unmatched: 6. Germline V gene lookup returns CDR1 SGDLS and CDR2 YYNGEE. The CDR3 contains 15 residues. The CDR3 loop is CASSVGTGGRYGYTF. DNA for the CDR3: TGTGCCAGCAGCGTAGGAACAGGGGGACGGTATGGCTACACCTTC.

The genes are TRBV6-1 and TRBJ1-3; possibly TRBD1 for D (6 bases). The V gene lost 6 bases and the J gene lost 11 bases, with 11 bases spanning the gap. The CDR3 has 11 residues. The germline V gene encodes CDR1 MNHNS and CDR2 SASEGT. CDR3 residues: CASSQQGSIYF. CDR3 bases: TGTGCCAGCAGCCAACAGGGTTCCATATATTTT.

The J gene is TRBJ2-5, the V gene TRBV9, with a weak D call TRBD2 (5 bases). The CDR3 runs 14 residues. The V gene lost 0 bases and the J gene lost 7 bases, with 13 bases spanning the gap. Germline V CDR1 and CDR2: SGDLS, YYNGEE. CDR3 sequence: CASSVASSSGTQYF. The CDR3 DNA is TGTGCCAGCAGCGTAGCGAGTTCCAGCGGGACCCAGTACTTC. Full variable domain (outside the CDR3, taken from reference TRBV9 and TRBJ2-5): DSGVTQTPKHLITATGQRVTLRCSPRSGDLSVYWYQQSLDQGLQFLIQYYNGEERAKGNILERFSAQQFPDLHSELNLSSLELGDSALYFCASSVASSSGTQYFGPGTRLLVL.